The present entry profiles one T cell receptor (beta chain) with its context. Its antigen is not identified. Germline-derived CDR1 and CDR2 are MNHEY and SVGAGI. The CDR3 is 13 residues long. V lost 6 bases and J 2 bases, leaving 9 bases between the germline ends. The data derive from a study of long-term antiretroviral therapy in people with HIV. Findings of the study overall: Even long-term ART left TRB diversity below transplant donor controls, despite gains. Dominating the repertoire at all time points were the clones that expanded before ART.

In the United States, treatment was given to all participants with HIV. Survey level was the resolution at which the v3.0 immunoSEQ assay ran. Data came from immunoSEQ multiplex PCR; TCRdb stores just in-frame clones and leaves some out. The repertoire includes some 30,000 clones, roughly 89% of them detected once, and about 3.9% sits in the top ten. This clonotype was sampled from a woman aged 18-29 years with HIV. This specimen consisted of unsorted PBMCs, obtained 1.8 years after starting antiretroviral therapy. The chain combines TRBV6-5 with TRBJ2-3; D not certain. For the CDR3, the DNA is TGTGCCAGCAGGGGCCTGATCACAGATACGCAGTATTTT. Translating gives CASRGLITDTQYF.